This TCR beta chain was profiled in a study of Ad26.COV2.S vaccination and SARS-CoV-2 variants. Produced via immunoSEQ multiplex PCR; TCRdb's table is partial and in-frame only. The sample has some 520,000 clones, 70% to 90% seen once. CDR1 SNHLY and CDR2 FYNNEI come from the germline V gene. The V gene lost 8 bases and the J gene lost 4 bases, with 9 bases spanning the gap. The CDR3 loop spans 12 amino acids. As to treatment: over 15 received Ad26.COV2.S at low or high dose, single or two shots; about 5 received placebo; per-sample allocation not given. Sampling occurred on day 63 after the first vaccine or placebo injection. Within Boston, the person who donated was an adult of 18-55 years. Vaccination used an Ad26 vector expressing Wuhan-strain SARS-CoV-2 spike.

The gene calls are TRBV2 and TRBJ1-5; D remains unclear. The specimen comprised peripheral blood, sampled in a trial of Ad26.COV2.S vaccine versus placebo. The receptor was isolated from a person between 18 and 59 years old who received the Ad26.COV2.S COVID-19 vaccine or a placebo. The CDR3 nucleotides are TGTGCCAGCGGAGAGACGAATCAGCCCCAGCATTTT. Translation gives CASGETNQPQHF.